This T cell receptor (beta chain) emerged from a study of T cell responses to AZD1222 COVID-19 vaccine (dated by TCRdb to the early 2020s). Turning to the overall study: TCR sequencing covered more than 230 trial participants: nearly 210 given two doses of AZD1222 and about 26 given two doses of MenACWY control vaccine. Trial participants were enrolled by age into subgroups of 18-55, 56-69 and 70-plus years, and around 150, 28 and 57 TCR-sequenced participants, respectively, were included in these subgroups.

The CDR3 regions of human TCRbeta chains were analyzed by immunosequencing. From the authors' description of their analysis: TCRs in the repertoires were compared against a reference library of SARS-CoV-2-specific TCRs that had been generated with the MIRA antigen-specificity platform. Breadth was defined as the fraction of unique TCRs that were SARS-CoV-2-associated. Depth was defined as the fraction of total T cells that were SARS-CoV-2-associated. Using the MIRA data, each spike-specific TCR was mapped to the spike region that the TCR reacts to and placed in a CD4 or CD8 class. Log10-transformed breadth and depth values were compared by one-way ANOVA with Sidak's multiple comparisons tests. TCRdb took over this immuneACCESS table, retaining in-frame rearrangements with V and J assigned. Such tables are incomplete; in checked studies, under half of the missing clones stem from an unresolved V gene, and the remainder is unexplained. V, J and clone size reflect that table, while D and trimming were determined from the DNA. The sample contains 85,000 to 95,000 clones, 89% of them found a single time. The ten top clones hold roughly 5% of the sample.

The meaning of the sample's time point label: about 28 days (+/-7) after the second vaccine dose. AZD1222 recipients with second doses at about 4 weeks or about 12 weeks were pooled, because spike-specific TCR depth and breadth did not differ between schedules. Vaccinee samples came from UK trials COV001 and COV002, including a single-blind randomized controlled phase 2/3 trial of AZD1222 (ChAdOx1 nCoV-19) in healthy adults. For TCRbeta chain sequencing, PBMC samples from trial participants were taken at day 0 and at day 28 after the second dose. About this clone itself: What this receptor recognizes is not known. No base qualities exist here, and no much larger clone lies one base off it.

From cysteine to phenylalanine, the CDR3 is 15 amino acids long. Only the CDR3 portion is preserved as DNA: 45 bases, with reading frame beginning at the first base. V is cut back by 6 bases and J by 8 bases, with 12 bases in the junction unmatched. In the germline V gene, CDR1 corresponds to SGDLS and CDR2 to YYNGEE. Summary of the overall study and its limitations: Spike-specific TCR breadth and depth rose significantly after two AZD1222 doses compared with day 0 and with MenACWY recipients. Nearly half of unique spike-specific TCRs reportedly recognized epitopes outside regions mutated in the B.1.351 and B.1.1.7 variants. Participants were mostly white British, with more females than males. The authors suggested clonal diversity may have been underestimated. In the small 56-69-year group, the increase in depth fell short of significance, most likely because of low power. CD4 TCRs associated with the vaccine covered the entire spike protein, and the dominant responses were in regions 160-218 and 743-854. Only a handful of AZD1222 recipients were SARS-CoV-2 seropositive at baseline, limiting conclusions about previously exposed vaccinees. No day 14 peak-response samples were available, so repertoires were characterized only after the peak T cell response.

Here the chain combines TRBV9 and TRBJ1-5; 9 nucleotides in the junction match TRBD1. This sequence was found in an adult who received the AZD1222 COVID-19 vaccine. The sequencing used peripheral blood, collected 28 days after the second AZD1222 dose. The CDR3 reads as follows: CASNRRGQGFEPQHF. The DNA sequence is TGTGCCAGCAATCGTAGGGGACAGGGTTTTGAGCCCCAGCATTTT.